The rows below give T cell receptor beta chains drawn from one sample of a study of human T cells and chemical hapten exposure. TCRdb itself ran the RACE reads through MiXCR, one entry per CDR3 protein. Of approximately 100,000 distinct CDR3 sequences listed, approximately 10% are singletons. The sample here was whole blood, taken in connection with sensitization to the hapten diphenylcyclopropenone (DPC). These receptor sequences come from a woman aged 40 to 55 with alopecia areata. Some clones in this sample may be carry-over from other donors' samples. The CDR3 runs from the conserved cysteine through the conserved F or W. The D gene is left open where the match is weak. A row's size may be missing; if present it is once, few, many or a size class.

TRBV9	.	TRBJ2-1	TRBD2	TGTGCCAGCAGCGTGGGAGCGGGGACGTATGAGCAGTTCTTC	CASSVGAGTYEQFF
TRBV29-1	few	TRBJ1-2	TRBD1	TGCAGCGTTGAGGTTCCGGGACAGGGGGCGCCTGGCTACACCTTC	CSVEVPGQGAPGYTF
TRBV19	few	TRBJ2-3	.	TGTGCCAGTAGTATCTGGGTAGCAGATACGCAGTATTTT	CASSIWVADTQYF
TRBV5-4	.	TRBJ2-2	.	TGTGCCAGCAGCTTGGAACAGGAAAACACCGGGGAGCTGTTTTTT	CASSLEQENTGELFF
TRBV6-2/TRBV6-3	many	TRBJ2-2	.	TGTGCCAGCAGTTACGATCAGGTGGTCGGGGAGCTGTTTTTT	CASSYDQVVGELFF
TRBV20-1	.	TRBJ2-5	TRBD2	TGCAGTAAAGCGGGGGAGGAGACCCAGTACTTC	CSKAGEETQYF
TRBV9	few	TRBJ2-2	TRBD2	TGTGCCAGCAGCGCAACTAGCGGGAGTCGCACCGGGGAGCTGTTTTTT	CASSATSGSRTGELFF
TRBV7-2	many	TRBJ2-5	.	TGTGCCAGCAGGCCCGGGCCTCAAGAGACCCAGTACTTC	CASRPGPQETQYF
TRBV7-2	.	TRBJ2-5	.	TGTGCCAGCAGTCCCCCCGGCAGGGGGGAGGTAGAGACCCAGTACTTC	CASSPPGRGEVETQYF
TRBV20-1	few	TRBJ2-4	.	TGCAGTGCTAGGGAAATAGGACTCGACATTCAGTACTTC	CSAREIGLDIQYF
TRBV30	many	TRBJ2-3	TRBD2	TGTGCCTGGATGAATCGGGGGGAAGATACGCAGTATTTT	CAWMNRGEDTQYF
TRBV6-2/TRBV6-3	few	TRBJ1-6	.	TGTGCCAGCGAAACCGGGACGGAGATAGGTTCACCCCTCCACTTT	CASETGTEIGSPLHF
TRBV5-5	many	TRBJ2-7	.	TGTGCCAGCAGCTTATACGACAGGCCCATTGAGCAGTACTTC	CASSLYDRPIEQYF
TRBV20-1	few	TRBJ2-7	.	TGCAGTGCTAGGAGGGGGGAAAGCTACGAGCAGTACTTC	CSARRGESYEQYF
TRBV6-1	few	TRBJ1-5	TRBD1	TGTGCCAGTACAGGGGGAGGCAATCAGCCCCAGCATTTT	CASTGGGNQPQHF